One TCR beta chain is described in this entry. By how much of the sample it makes up, this clonotype is medium-sized (0.01 to 0.1%). It has no known antigen specificity. No much larger clone is present one base from it, and per-base qualities are unavailable. Instead of sorted cells or RNA, genomic DNA extracted from peripheral blood served as the source for amplifying TCR beta rearrangements. The sample comes from a study of T cell repertoires in aging, cancer and after chemotherapy (dated by TCRdb to between 2019 and 2020). Background on the whole study: The donors fell into six age groups ranging from 30 or younger to 70 or older, and each group had at least three individuals. Paired pre- and post-chemotherapy samples in the solid tumor group came from brain tumor (glioblastoma) patients receiving temozolomide-based therapy. In total, the full dataset held some 8.2 million TCR reads. The study profiled peripheral blood TCR beta repertoires from healthy donors and cancer patients to examine immunoaging and T cell reconstitution after chemotherapy. The cohort comprised some 220 cancer patients, 94 with hematological and over 110 with solid cancers, plus 95 healthy donors as a reference group.

Rearranged TRB sequences spanning V, D and J segments were amplified in a multiplex touch-down PCR with a mixed TRB-A/B primer pool. Illumina adapters and sample indices were attached to the amplicons through two consecutive PCR reactions run with Phusion HS II polymerase. After gel purification with the NucleoSpin Gel and PCR Clean-up kit, the amplicons were checked using Qubit and an Agilent 2100 Bioanalyzer. The libraries were sequenced on an Illumina MiSeq with 600-cycle, single-indexed, paired-end runs. Per the original workflow: MiXCR versions 2.12 and 3.0.5 were used to process the TRB sequences. Each unique CDR3 nucleotide sequence was counted as one clone, and only productive sequences with at least two reads were retained. Shannon diversity, evenness, clonality (one minus evenness), and alpha-parameterized diversity profiles from alpha 0 to 5 were included as repertoire metrics. The IGoR algorithm was used to calculate generation probabilities for clones in the paired samples taken before and after chemotherapy. Through fastp at Q25 and MiXCR, TCRdb rebuilt clones from the public reads, retaining in-frame beta chains. Entries that share a CDR3 protein sequence are merged under the most common genes and DNA. None of the V and J calls come from the authors' own analysis; TCRdb made them. In all, the sample holds more than 650 distinct CDR3 sequences, and around a quarter of those were seen once. The biggest ten clones account for around 60% of the sample.

The V end loses 3 bases and the J end loses 4 bases, and a stretch of 12 bases separates them. The CDR3 has 14 amino acids, counting the end cysteine and phenylalanine. Only the CDR3 DNA stays, 42 bases, in frame from base 1. For CDR1 and CDR2, the germline V gene lists MNHEY and SVGAGI. Broader findings and caveats from the paper: Significantly lower blood TCR diversity and higher clonality were observed in untreated patients with hematological or solid cancers than in age-matched healthy donors. Median generation probability increased over the chemotherapy interval in both cancer cohorts, suggesting repertoire reconstitution through rebound thymic output. In healthy donors, the decline in TCR diversity with age was mainly due to loss of richness, whereas in cancer patients loss of evenness also played a role. It was noted by the authors that conclusions about immunological memory after chemotherapy cannot be drawn from the repertoire data.

This chain is built from TRBV6-5 and TRBJ1-2; TRBD1 is perhaps the D gene, given 6 matching bases. Sequenced input: blood. The receptor comes from a human donor with a solid tumor. In nucleotide form, the sequence is TGTGCCAGCAGTTATATTCAGGGGTCCTATGGCTACACCTTC. The encoded protein is CASSYIQGSYGYTF.